This passage covers 30 T cell receptor beta chains from one sample sequenced in a study of cytomegalovirus exposure and HLA in healthy donors. Use of 60 Vbeta and 13 Jbeta primers characterized the PCR. The table came from immunoSEQ multiplex PCR; TCRdb's copy has only in-frame clones and leaves some out. The table has roughly 300,000 clones, 86% seen once. Specimen: PBMCs. Receptor source: a man aged 40-49 years in good health and CMV-seropositive.

This CDR3 reads CASSLGQGNEQYF. The CDR3 DNA follows: TGCGCCAGCAGCCTAGGACAGGGGAACGAGCAGTACTTC. The chain is built from TRBV4-3 and TRBJ2-7; TRBD1 matches at 9 bases. This CDR3 is 13 amino acids long. Germline V CDR1 and CDR2: LGHNA, YSLEER. Trimming removed 4 bases from V and 5 bases from J; junction bases left unmatched: 3.

The chain has TRBV5-1 and TRBJ1-2; perhaps TRBD1 as D (6 bases). Germline lookup yields CDR1 SGHRS and CDR2 YFSETQ. The CDR3 sequence is 14 residues long. The V end lost 3 bases, the J end lost 2 bases, and 11 bases lay between the germline ends. CDR3 amino acids: CASSSRTENYGYTF. In DNA form, the CDR3 reads TGCGCCAGCAGCTCGCGGACAGAGAACTATGGCTACACCTTC.

This rearrangement joins TRBV18 to TRBJ2-3; D perhaps matches TRBD2 (5 bases). V dropped 3 bases and J dropped 5 bases, with 15 bases sitting between them. CDR1 and CDR2 from the germline V gene are KGHSH and LQKENI. The CDR3 consists of 15 residues. The DNA of the CDR3 is TGTGCCAGCTCACCCCAAACTAGTTCCAAAGATACGCAGTATTTT. Translated, it gives CASSPQTSSKDTQYF.

V is TRBV27 and J is TRBJ2-7; 9 bases match TRBD1. V was clipped by 6 bases and J by 1 base; unmatched bases: 7. CDR3 length: 15 residues. CDR1 MNHEY and CDR2 SMNVEV come from the germline V gene (reference sequence). The CDR3 is CASRSPGQGSYEQYF. CDR3 nucleotides: TGTGCCAGCAGGAGCCCGGGACAGGGATCCTACGAGCAGTACTTC.

The CDR3 DNA sequence: TGTGCCAGTAGTATAGATCGGGGACAGGGATCCTCGGAGCTGTTTTTT. Encoded protein: CASSIDRGQGSSELFF. The chain employs TRBV19 and TRBJ2-2; 9 bases agree with TRBD1. V lost 0 bases to trimming and J lost 10 bases; unmatched junction nucleotides: 9. The germline CDR1 and CDR2 sequences are LNHDA and SQIVND (reference sequence). The CDR3 has 16 amino acids. Combining the CDR3 with reference TRBV19 and TRBJ2-2 gives the whole variable domain DGGITQSPKYLFRKEGQNVTLSCEQNLNHDAMYWYRQDPGQGLRLIYYSQIVNDFQKGDIAEGYSVSREKKESFPLTVTSAQKNPTAFYLCASSIDRGQGSSELFFGEGSRLTVL.

The chain recombines TRBV7-2 with TRBJ1-5; D is perhaps TRBD1 (5 bases). Germline-derived CDR1 and CDR2 are SGHTA and FQGNSA. The CDR3 runs 14 residues. Trimming cost V 2 bases and J 7 bases, with 12 bases left between them. CDR3 protein: CASSLSPGRQPQHF. CDR3 in DNA: TGTGCCAGCAGCTTAAGTCCAGGGAGGCAGCCCCAGCATTTT.

The J gene is TRBJ1-5, the V gene TRBV2; D is undetermined. The CDR3 is made up of 11 amino acids. CDR1 and CDR2 from the germline V gene are SNHLY and FYNNEI. The V gene lost 8 bases and the J gene lost 7 bases, with 9 bases spanning the gap. This chain's CDR3 is CASGLGQPQHF. The CDR3 nucleotides read TGTGCCAGCGGGTTGGGCCAGCCCCAGCATTTT.

The CDR3 spells CASSLTGETEQFF. The DNA for the CDR3 is TGTGCCAGCAGCTTGACAGGGGAGACTGAGCAGTTCTTC. The chain carries TRBV7-9 and TRBJ2-1; TRBD1 matches at 8 bases. Trimming at V came to 3 bases and at J to 9 bases, leaving 4 bases not matched to a gene. Per germline, CDR1 SEHNR and CDR2 FQNEAQ (reference sequence). The CDR3 has 13 residues.

V usage is TRBV2 and J usage is TRBJ2-5; the D gene is possibly TRBD2 (7 bases). Trimming took 4 bases from V and 1 from J, leaving 19 bases between them. Germline V gene lookup returns CDR1 SNHLY and CDR2 FYNNEI. This CDR3 has 17 residues. As DNA, the CDR3 is TGTGCCAGCAGTGCAGGAATCGCGGGGGCTATCCAAGAGACCCAGTACTTC. This gives the protein CASSAGIAGAIQETQYF.

A few counts support this clone. The V gene is TRBV11-2, the J gene TRBJ2-1; 9 positions match TRBD2. V lost 2 bases to trimming and J lost 10 bases; unmatched junction nucleotides: 15. Germline values: CDR1 SGHAT, CDR2 FQNNGV. The length of the CDR3 is 17 residues. DNA of the CDR3: TGTGCCAGCAGCTTACGGCCCCTTAGCGGGAGTATACAGGAGCAGTTCTTC. Protein product: CASSLRPLSGSIQEQFF.

This chain uses TRBV5-6 with TRBJ1-2; no clear D. V was pared by 0 bases and J by 12 bases, with 9 bases between. Germline loops: CDR1 SGHDT, CDR2 YYEEEE. The CDR3 is made up of 11 amino acids. Written as DNA, the CDR3 is TGTGCCAGCAGCTTGGACAGCCAAAACACCTTC. Amino acid sequence: CASSLDSQNTF.

The V call is TRBV2, the J call TRBJ1-5; TRBD1 is a possible D gene (5 bases). Trimming cost V 1 base and J 3 bases, with 7 bases left between them. The CDR3 is 14 amino acids. Germline lookup yields CDR1 SNHLY and CDR2 FYNNEI. This CDR3 is CASSEVQDNQPQHF. The CDR3, as DNA: TGTGCCAGCAGTGAAGTACAGGACAATCAGCCCCAGCATTTT.

The V call is TRBV28, the J call TRBJ2-1; 7 positions agree with TRBD2. Trimming at V came to 4 bases and at J to 6 bases, leaving 18 bases not matched to a gene. The V gene's germline CDR1 is MDHEN and CDR2 SYDVKM. The CDR3 consists of 18 residues. The chain's CDR3 is CASSYVEGREGGGNEQFF. For the CDR3, the DNA is TGTGCCAGCAGTTACGTCGAGGGGAGGGAGGGCGGTGGCAATGAGCAGTTCTTC.

The genes are TRBV7-2 and TRBJ2-7; D might be TRBD2 (5 bases). V gave up 2 bases and J gave up 3 bases, with 8 bases separating them. This CDR3 spans 13 amino acids. Germline CDR1 SGHTA, CDR2 FQGNSA. Written as DNA, the CDR3 is TGTGCCAGCAGCTTACGGGATTTCTACGAGCAGTACTTC. It codes for CASSLRDFYEQYF.

This sequence joins TRBV7-8 and TRBJ1-5; TRBD1 is a possible D gene (5 bases). The V end lost 0 bases, the J end lost 5 bases, and 8 bases lay between the germline ends. The CDR3 totals 14 residues. Germline assignment: CDR1 SGHVS and CDR2 FQNEAQ. CDR3 protein: CASSLARGDQPQHF. In nucleotides, the CDR3 is TGTGCCAGCAGCTTAGCGCGGGGGGATCAGCCCCAGCATTTT.

The chain carries TRBV11-2 and TRBJ2-1; D unresolved. The CDR3 consists of 16 residues. Trimming pared 4 bases from V and 7 bases from J, leaving 20 bases between. Germline CDR1 SGHAT, CDR2 FQNNGV. As DNA, the CDR3 is TGTGCCAGCAGCTCGCCGAGAGAGGCTTCTATGAATGAGCAGTTCTTC. This translates into CASSSPREASMNEQFF.

This chain uses TRBV6-5 with TRBJ1-1; maybe TRBD1 (6 bases). The V gene lost 6 bases and the J gene lost 6 bases, with 14 bases spanning the gap. The CDR3 runs 13 residues. Germline values: CDR1 MNHEY, CDR2 SVGAGI. CDR3 region: CASSVQGWAEAFF. The CDR3 region has the DNA TGTGCCAGCAGCGTACAGGGATGGGCTGAAGCTTTCTTT.

The rearrangement joins TRBV28 to TRBJ2-3, with 7 bases identical to TRBD2. CDR3 size: 15 residues. Germline V gives CDR1 MDHEN, CDR2 SYDVKM. V was clipped by 3 bases and J by 2 bases; unmatched bases: 5. CDR3 DNA: TGTGCCAGCAGTTTGTTACGGGAGGACACAGATACGCAGTATTTT. Protein: CASSLLREDTDTQYF.

This chain uses TRBV6-5 with TRBJ1-2; 7 nucleotides line up with TRBD1. The germline V gene encodes CDR1 MNHEY and CDR2 SVGAGI. J gave up 4 bases and V 6 bases, and 5 bases lay outside the gene matches. The CDR3 consists of 13 residues. DNA of the CDR3: TGTGCCAGCAGCTCAGACAGGGCCTATGGCTACACCTTC. This translates into CASSSDRAYGYTF.

V usage is TRBV6-6 and J usage is TRBJ2-7; 10 nucleotides align to TRBD1. This CDR3 spans 14 amino acids. CDR1 and CDR2 (germline): MNHNY, SVGAGI (reference sequence). V shed 5 bases and J 2 bases; nucleotides not matched to a gene: 3. CDR3 nucleotide sequence: TGTGCCAGCAGTAGACAGGGGGCGGCCTACGAGCAGTACTTC. This translates into CASSRQGAAYEQYF.

CDR3 DNA sequence: TGTGCCAGCAGTTGGCGGATCCGCTCCTACGAGCAGTACTTC. It yields the protein CASSWRIRSYEQYF. The V gene is TRBV27, the J gene TRBJ2-7; D is uncertain. Germline loops: CDR1 MNHEY, CDR2 SMNVEV (reference sequence). With 4 bases removed from V and 0 bases from J, the gap between germline ends came to 10 bases. The CDR3 length is 14 residues.

This clone has only a few counts. The V and J genes are TRBV5-1 and TRBJ1-1, with 8 bases matching TRBD1. The length of the CDR3 is 14 residues. Trimming at V came to 4 bases and at J to 4 bases, leaving 6 bases not matched to a gene. Germline V lookup: CDR1 SGHRS, CDR2 YFSETQ. The CDR3 nucleotides read TGCGCCAGCAGCGTAGGACAGGGATCCACTGAAGCTTTCTTT. Protein: CASSVGQGSTEAFF.

J is TRBJ1-2 and V is TRBV7-3; D is undetermined. Germline V gene sequence: CDR1 SGHTA, CDR2 FQGTGA. This CDR3 spans 15 amino acids. Trimming left V 1 base short and J 4 bases short, with 13 bases between. For the CDR3, the DNA is TGTGCCAGCAGCTTAAGGGCGGGGTTGGGCTATGGCTACACCTTC. It translates to CASSLRAGLGYGYTF. Variable domain in full (rest from reference TRBV7-3 and TRBJ1-2): GAGVSQTPSNKVTEKGKYVELRCDPISGHTALYWYRQSLGQGPEFLIYFQGTGAADDSGLPNDRFFAVRPEGSVSTLKIQRTERGDSAVYLCASSLRAGLGYGYTFGSGTRLTVV.

This chain links TRBV4-1 with TRBJ2-1, with D possibly TRBD1 on 6 matching bases. CDR3 length: 17 amino acids. Trimming removed 0 bases at V and 0 bases at J, with 12 bases between. Germline values: CDR1 MGHRA, CDR2 YSYEKL. The CDR3 region is CASSQDGTRSSYNEQFF. CDR3 in DNA: TGCGCCAGCAGCCAAGATGGGACAAGAAGCTCCTACAATGAGCAGTTCTTC.

J is TRBJ2-3 and V is TRBV7-6; D is ambiguous. In germline, CDR1 is SGHVS, CDR2 FNYEAQ. The CDR3 runs 13 residues. V lost 5 bases and J 3 bases, leaving 9 bases between the germline ends. CDR3 sequence: CASSLGWTDTQYF. DNA of the CDR3: TGTGCCAGCAGCCTCGGGTGGACAGATACGCAGTATTTT.

This chain connects TRBV4-3 to TRBJ2-7, with D tentatively TRBD2 (5 bases). This CDR3 is 15 amino acids long. Germline CDR1 reads LGHNA; CDR2 reads YSLEER. Trimming pared 0 bases from V and 3 bases from J, leaving 12 bases between. The CDR3 DNA is TGCGCCAGCAGCCAAGATGCCGGACTTATCTACGAGCAGTACTTC. Translated: CASSQDAGLIYEQYF.

The chain carries TRBV4-2 and TRBJ2-1, with 8 bases aligning to TRBD2. Trimming cost V 0 bases and J 0 bases; bases outside gene matches: 1. The CDR3 runs to 16 residues. Germline CDR1 and CDR2: LGHNA and YNFKEQ. The CDR3 spells CASSQELAVSYNEQFF. For the CDR3, the DNA is TGTGCCAGCAGCCAAGAACTAGCGGTCTCCTACAATGAGCAGTTCTTC.

In DNA form, the CDR3 reads TGTGCCAGTACCCCAGGCCCCGTTTTAGGGGCAGATACGCAGTATTTT. It is translated as CASTPGPVLGADTQYF. The chain is built from TRBV19 and TRBJ2-3, with D tentatively TRBD1 (5 bases). Trimming removed 7 bases from V and 4 bases from J, with 21 bases in between. Germline values: CDR1 LNHDA, CDR2 SQIVND (reference sequence). The CDR3 consists of 16 residues.

The CDR3 DNA follows: TGTGCCAGCAGTGATAATAGCGGGAGGGGGTTGGGGCAGTTCTTC. This gives the protein CASSDNSGRGLGQFF. The genes are TRBV25-1 and TRBJ2-1, with 11 bases aligning to TRBD2. The CDR3 length is 15 residues. CDR1 is MGHDK, CDR2 SYGVNS, per germline. With 3 bases clipped from V and 12 bases from J, the junction kept 10 bases outside the gene matches.

J is TRBJ1-2 and V is TRBV5-4; weak D call: TRBD1 (6 bases). From germline, CDR1 is SGHNT and CDR2 YYREEE (reference sequence). CDR3 length: 13 amino acids. V was clipped by 4 bases and J by 2 bases, with 9 bases between them. The CDR3 DNA sequence: TGTGCCAGCAGCCTCAGGGGAAACTATGGCTACACCTTC. The encoded protein is CASSLRGNYGYTF.